These T cell receptor beta chains were read from a single sample in a study of spatial heterogeneity in lung cancer. TCRdb processed the 5' RACE reads anew with MiXCR; each CDR3 protein has one entry. The sample includes 25,000 to 30,000 distinct CDR3 sequences, about 6.6% of them seen just once. The specimen comprised lung tumor tissue, sampled at surgery. The receptor source for this set is a male donor with early-stage non-small cell lung cancer. The CDR3 runs from the conserved cysteine through the conserved F or W. D genes are given only for firm matches. Part of the rows lack a size; the others show once, few, many or a class for expanded clones.

clone size: many; D gene: NA; J gene: TRBJ2-2; CDR3 length: 16; V gene: TRBV4-3; CDR3 DNA: TGCGCCAGTTCATACGGGGGCGCTCTGAACACCGGGGAGCTGTTTTTT; CDR3 protein: CASSYGGALNTGELFF
clone size: many; D gene: NA; J gene: TRBJ2-1; CDR3 length: 11; V gene: TRBV11-3; CDR3 DNA: TGTGCCAGCAGCCAGGGATCTGAGCAGTTCTTC; CDR3 protein: CASSQGSEQFF
clone size: many; D gene: NA; J gene: TRBJ1-2; CDR3 length: 13; V gene: TRBV6-5; CDR3 DNA: TGTGCCAGCACCAACGGGGGATTCTATGGCTACACCTTC; CDR3 protein: CASTNGGFYGYTF
clone size: many; D gene: TRBD1; J gene: TRBJ1-4; CDR3 length: 15; V gene: TRBV3-1; CDR3 DNA: TGTGCCAGCAGCCAAACGGGACAGGATCTTGAAAAACTGTTTTTT; CDR3 protein: CASSQTGQDLEKLFF
clone size: few; D gene: NA; J gene: TRBJ2-5; CDR3 length: 14; V gene: TRBV20-1; CDR3 DNA: TGCAGTGCTAGCCACCTTGCAAGACTAGAGACCCAGTACTTC; CDR3 protein: CSASHLARLETQYF
clone size: many; D gene: TRBD1; J gene: TRBJ2-7; CDR3 length: 15; V gene: TRBV28; CDR3 DNA: TGTGCCAGCAGTTTGTACGGGACAGGCAAAGCCGAGCAGTACTTC; CDR3 protein: CASSLYGTGKAEQYF
clone size: NA; D gene: NA; J gene: TRBJ1-2; CDR3 length: 15; V gene: TRBV28; CDR3 DNA: TGTGCCAGCAGTACCACAGGGCTTTCTAACTATGGCTACACCTTC; CDR3 protein: CASSTTGLSNYGYTF
clone size: few; D gene: TRBD1; J gene: TRBJ1-2; CDR3 length: 14; V gene: TRBV20-1; CDR3 DNA: TGCAGTGCTAGCCGAAGACAGGGGTCCGAAGGCTACACCTTC; CDR3 protein: CSASRRQGSEGYTF
clone size: NA; D gene: NA; J gene: TRBJ2-7; CDR3 length: 14; V gene: TRBV28; CDR3 DNA: TGTGCCAGCACTACATCCCCCGGCTCCTACGAGCAGTACTTC; CDR3 protein: CASTTSPGSYEQYF
clone size: many; D gene: NA; J gene: TRBJ1-5; CDR3 length: 14; V gene: TRBV6-2/TRBV6-3; CDR3 DNA: TGTGCCAGCAGCCGAAACCTAGACAATCAGCCCCAGCATTTT; CDR3 protein: CASSRNLDNQPQHF
clone size: medium-sized; D gene: NA; J gene: TRBJ2-7; CDR3 length: 14; V gene: TRBV28; CDR3 DNA: TGTGCCAGCAGTTTAAGGAGAGGTGATTACGAGCAGTACTTC; CDR3 protein: CASSLRRGDYEQYF
clone size: few; D gene: NA; J gene: TRBJ2-7; CDR3 length: 15; V gene: TRBV7-8; CDR3 DNA: TGTGCCAGCAGCTACCCCGGGAGCCTGCTCCACGAGCAGTACTTC; CDR3 protein: CASSYPGSLLHEQYF
clone size: many; D gene: NA; J gene: TRBJ1-3; CDR3 length: 13; V gene: TRBV27; CDR3 DNA: TGTGCCAGCAGTTTGGGAGCTGGAAACACCATATATTTT; CDR3 protein: CASSLGAGNTIYF
clone size: many; D gene: NA; J gene: TRBJ1-4; CDR3 length: 12; V gene: TRBV11-2; CDR3 DNA: TGTGCCAGCAGCTTAGGGGAGGAAAAACTGTTTTTT; CDR3 protein: CASSLGEEKLFF
clone size: once; D gene: NA; J gene: TRBJ2-7; CDR3 length: 16; V gene: TRBV6-2/TRBV6-3; CDR3 DNA: TGTGCCAGCAGTTGGCCCCCAGCGGATGGAACCTACGAGCAGTACTTC; CDR3 protein: CASSWPPADGTYEQYF
clone size: many; D gene: NA; J gene: TRBJ2-1; CDR3 length: 15; V gene: TRBV5-4; CDR3 DNA: TGTGCCAGCCGACCCGGACAATTTTCCTACAATGAGCAGTTCTTC; CDR3 protein: CASRPGQFSYNEQFF
clone size: NA; D gene: NA; J gene: TRBJ2-1; CDR3 length: 18; V gene: TRBV7-9; CDR3 DNA: TGTGCCAGCAGCCCTAAAAGGGGGTCCCCCAGCTCCTACAATGAGCAGTTCTTC; CDR3 protein: CASSPKRGSPSSYNEQFF
clone size: many; D gene: TRBD2; J gene: TRBJ2-7; CDR3 length: 14; V gene: TRBV11-2; CDR3 DNA: TGTGCCAGCAGCCCCGGGGAAGCGGGGCTCGAGCAGTACTTC; CDR3 protein: CASSPGEAGLEQYF
clone size: few; D gene: NA; J gene: TRBJ1-6; CDR3 length: 13; V gene: TRBV6-6; CDR3 DNA: TGTGCGTGTTATATGACGTATAATTCACCCCTCCACTTT; CDR3 protein: CACYMTYNSPLHF
clone size: many; D gene: TRBD1; J gene: TRBJ1-1; CDR3 length: 13; V gene: TRBV5-1; CDR3 DNA: TGCGCCAGCAGCTTACCAGGGGGCACTGAAGCTTTCTTT; CDR3 protein: CASSLPGGTEAFF